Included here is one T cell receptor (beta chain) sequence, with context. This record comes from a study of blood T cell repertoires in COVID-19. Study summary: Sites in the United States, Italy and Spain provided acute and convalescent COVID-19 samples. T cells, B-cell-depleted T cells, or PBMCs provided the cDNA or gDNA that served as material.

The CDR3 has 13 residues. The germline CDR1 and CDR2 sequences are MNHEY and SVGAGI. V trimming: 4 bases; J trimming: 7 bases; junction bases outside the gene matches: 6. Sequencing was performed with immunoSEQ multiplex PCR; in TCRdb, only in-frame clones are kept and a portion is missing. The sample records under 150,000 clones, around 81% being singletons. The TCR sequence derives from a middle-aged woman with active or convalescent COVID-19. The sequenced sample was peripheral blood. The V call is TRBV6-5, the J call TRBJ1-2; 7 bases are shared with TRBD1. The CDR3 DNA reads TGTGCCAGCAGTTCCACAGGGGTCCGTGGCTACACCTTC. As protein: CASSSTGVRGYTF.